This T cell receptor beta chain was sequenced for a study of T cell responses to AZD1222 COVID-19 vaccine. General observations from the study: Close to half of spike-specific TCRs reportedly recognize unmutated variant regions.

As concerns this clone: Its antigen is currently unknown.

This CDR3 is 16 amino acids long. The germline V and J ends were trimmed by 2 bases and 2 bases, with 15 bases remaining between them. CDR1 is MNHEY, CDR2 SVGAGI, per germline. The method was immunoSEQ multiplex PCR; TCRdb's version includes in-frame clones alone and lacks a portion of them. The sample holds 130,000 to 150,000 clones; 70% to 90% are singletons and the top ten take approximately 2.1%. The receptor was isolated from an adult in good health. The chain combines TRBV6-5 with TRBJ1-2; the D is unclear. The source was peripheral blood, collected on day 0 of AZD1222 vaccination. The CDR3 region has the DNA TGTGCCAGCAGTTACGTGGTTGGAGGAGGGAACTATGGCTACACCTTC. Its translation is CASSYVVGGGNYGYTF.